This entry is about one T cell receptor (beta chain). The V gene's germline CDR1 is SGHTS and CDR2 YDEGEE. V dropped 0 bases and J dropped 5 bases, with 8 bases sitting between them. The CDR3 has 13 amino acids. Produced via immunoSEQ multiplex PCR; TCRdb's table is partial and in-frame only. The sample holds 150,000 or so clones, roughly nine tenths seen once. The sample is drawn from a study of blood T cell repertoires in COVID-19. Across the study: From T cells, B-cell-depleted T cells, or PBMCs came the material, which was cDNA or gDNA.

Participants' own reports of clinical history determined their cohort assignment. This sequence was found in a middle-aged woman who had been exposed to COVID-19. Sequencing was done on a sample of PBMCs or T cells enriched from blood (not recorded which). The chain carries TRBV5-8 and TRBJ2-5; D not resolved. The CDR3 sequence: CASSLDIRETQYF. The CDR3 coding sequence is TGTGCCAGCAGCTTGGATATTCGGGAGACCCAGTACTTC.